The 9 T cell receptor beta chains below were found in one sample sequenced in a study of graft-versus-host responses after intestinal transplantation. There were approximately 200,000 CFSE-labeled responder cells plated together with approximately 200,000 irradiated, violet-dye-labeled stimulator cells. Produced via immunoSEQ multiplex PCR; TCRdb's table is partial and in-frame only. The table includes fewer than 15,000 clones, around a third detected once. The source was alloreactive CD8+ T cells from a mixed lymphocyte reaction culture, collected before intestinal transplant. Subset in this sample: CFSE-low proliferating T cells sorted from roughly 6-day pre-transplant mixed lymphocyte reaction (GvH or HvG direction). These receptors all come from a human patient who received an intestinal transplant.

This clone was counted only a few times. The chain combines TRBV5-8 with TRBJ1-5, with 8 bases that match TRBD1. The germline CDR1 and CDR2 sequences are SGHTS and YDEGEE. V lost 3 bases to trimming and J lost 4 bases; unmatched junction nucleotides: 6. This CDR3 has 15 residues. The CDR3 region has the DNA TGTGCCAGCAGCTCCTACGGACAGGGTAATCAGCCCCAGCATTTT. As protein: CASSSYGQGNQPQHF. Full variable domain (missing parts from reference TRBV5-8 and TRBJ1-5): EAGVTQSPTHLIKTRGQQATLRCSPISGHTSVYWYQQALGLGLQFLLWYDEGEERNRGNFPPRFSGRQFPNYSSELNVNALELEDSALYLCASSSYGQGNQPQHFGDGTRLSIL.

CDR3 DNA: TGTGCCAGCAGCGTAGTCTCTTCCTGGACTGAAGCTTTCTTT. It encodes CASSVVSSWTEAFF. The chain is built from TRBV9 and TRBJ1-1; D is unresolved. CDR1 SGDLS and CDR2 YYNGEE come from the germline V gene. Trimming pared 0 bases from V and 5 bases from J, leaving 11 bases between. This CDR3 region has 14 residues.

This clone has more than one count but fewer than ten. V and J are TRBV4-1 and TRBJ2-7, with D hard to call. Germline values: CDR1 MGHRA, CDR2 YSYEKL. This CDR3 has 14 amino acids. V lost 0 bases to trimming and J lost 1 base, with 7 bases between them. The CDR3 DNA is TGCGCCAGCAGCCAAGAACGTGGATCCTACGAGCAGTACTTC. Protein product: CASSQERGSYEQYF.

The gene calls are TRBV27 and TRBJ2-7; D unresolved. The length of the CDR3 is 14 residues. Germline CDR1 reads MNHEY; CDR2 reads SMNVEV (reference sequence). CDR3 sequence: CFFFKQKTAYEQYF. The DNA of the CDR3 is TGTTTTTTTTTCAAGCAGAAGACGGCATACGAGCAGTACTTC.

The chain links TRBV7-8 to TRBJ2-3; D may be TRBD1 or TRBD2 (5 bases each). There are 16 residues in the CDR3. CDR1 is SGHVS and CDR2 is FQNEAQ in the germline V gene. V was cut by 5 bases and J by 0 bases, with 15 bases left in between. The CDR3 nucleotides read TGTGCCAGCAGCCCAGGGACGTCTACTAGCACAGATACGCAGTATTTT. Its protein is CASSPGTSTSTDTQYF. Supplemented by reference TRBV7-8 and TRBJ2-3, the full variable domain reads GAGVSQSPRYKVAKRGQDVALRCDPISGHVSLFWYQQALGQGPEFLTYFQNEAQLDKSGLPSDRFFAERPEGSVSTLKIQRTQQEDSAVYLCASSPGTSTSTDTQYFGPGTRLTVL.

The chain carries TRBV7-9 and TRBJ2-7; unclear D gene. CDR3 length: 15 amino acids. V lost 1 base, J lost 2 bases, and 12 bases lay in between. Germline V gives CDR1 SEHNR, CDR2 FQNEAQ (reference sequence). The CDR3 loop reads CASSLVSAPTYEQYF. As DNA, the CDR3 is TGTGCCAGCAGCTTAGTCTCAGCGCCAACCTACGAGCAGTACTTC.

This clone was seen only a few times. This sequence joins TRBV29-1 and TRBJ2-3; 10 positions agree with TRBD1. The ends lost 6 bases at V and 4 bases at J; junction bases unmatched: 13. The V gene's germline CDR1 is SQVTM and CDR2 ANQGSEA. The CDR3 covers 16 residues. DNA of the CDR3: TGCAGCGTCATACGGACAGGGGGGGTATTTTCAGATACGCAGTATTTT. It codes for CSVIRTGGVFSDTQYF.

In its sample, this clone is medium-sized. The rearrangement links TRBV7-9 to TRBJ1-1; D might be TRBD1 (6 bases). Per germline, CDR1 SEHNR and CDR2 FQNEAQ (reference sequence). V was pared by 5 bases and J by 6 bases, with 10 bases between. The CDR3 sequence is 12 residues long. The CDR3 DNA sequence: TGTGCCAGCAGCCCTACAGGGCCTGAAGCTTTCTTT. Its protein is CASSPTGPEAFF.

This chain links TRBV9 with TRBJ2-3, with 9 bases aligning to TRBD2. The germline CDR1 and CDR2 sequences are SGDLS and YYNGEE. The CDR3 consists of 16 residues. V lost 3 bases and J lost 2; bases outside the gene matches: 7. The CDR3 nucleotides read TGTGCCAGCAGCGGTGTAGCGGGGGCAACCACAGATACGCAGTATTTT. Protein product: CASSGVAGATTDTQYF.